Each of the 21 T cell receptor beta chains below was sequenced from the same sample in a study of blood T cell repertoires in COVID-19. Repertoires were generated with immunoSEQ multiplex PCR, while TCRdb's copy carries only in-frame clones and drops some. This sample has under 70,000 clones, with 90% found just once. The sequencing sample was made of peripheral blood. The receptors were sampled from a man between 60 and 75 years old with active COVID-19.

The chain couples TRBV7-9 to TRBJ1-5; D call uncertain. Germline CDR1 is SEHNR and CDR2 is FQNEAQ (reference sequence). The germline V and J ends were trimmed by 3 bases and 5 bases, with 8 bases remaining between them. The CDR3 totals 13 residues. CDR3 region: CASSLNGDQPQHF. The CDR3, as DNA: TGTGCCAGCAGCTTGAACGGGGATCAGCCCCAGCATTTT.

The genes are TRBV20-1 and TRBJ2-3; 7 positions match TRBD1. The CDR3 runs 15 residues. Germline assignment: CDR1 DFQATT and CDR2 SNEGSKA (reference sequence). V was clipped by 3 bases and J by 0 bases; unmatched bases: 6. The CDR3 DNA follows: TGCAGTGCTAGTTACCCGGGACAGAGCACAGATACGCAGTATTTT. This gives the protein CSASYPGQSTDTQYF.

The CDR3 DNA is TGCGCCAGCAGCTTGGAGGGAGGCTATGGCTACACCTTC. This translates into CASSLEGGYGYTF. V and J are TRBV5-1 and TRBJ1-2; no reliable D call. Germline CDR1 reads SGHRS; CDR2 reads YFSETQ. This CDR3 region has 13 residues. Trimming took off 0 bases at V and 4 bases at J, with 7 bases between the two ends.

There are a few counts of this clone. The gene calls are TRBV21-1 and TRBJ1-6; whether TRBD1, the table's D call, matches the DNA was not checked. TRBV21-1 is a documented pseudogene. This CDR3 has 17 residues. The CDR3 reads CASSKYPGQVYVSPLHF. The CDR3 coding sequence is TGTGCCAGCAGCAAATACCCGGGACAGGTTTATGTTTCACCCCTCCACTTT.

This rearrangement joins TRBV7-6 to TRBJ2-5, with 7 bases that match TRBD2. V lost 2 bases and J lost 5; bases outside the gene matches: 20. CDR1 SGHVS and CDR2 FNYEAQ come from the germline V gene. The CDR3 loop spans 19 amino acids. The CDR3 DNA sequence: TGTGCCAGCAGCTTAACCCCCTCGTCCCGGCGGGGGATAGTTGAGACCCAGTACTTC. It is translated as CASSLTPSSRRGIVETQYF.

This clone was found once. The V and J genes are TRBV4-1 and TRBJ1-6; D is undetermined. The V gene lost 3 bases and the J gene lost 10 bases, with 13 bases spanning the gap. The germline CDR1 and CDR2 sequences are MGHRA and YSYEKL. There are 14 residues in the CDR3. The CDR3 DNA is TGCGCCAGCAGCCAGGGAGGTTTCAGATCACCCCTCCACTTT. Its protein is CASSQGGFRSPLHF.

The chain combines TRBV6-4 with TRBJ2-5; 7 nucleotides line up with TRBD1. The CDR3 spans 15 residues. With 3 bases clipped from V and 0 bases from J, the junction kept 4 bases outside the gene matches. CDR1 is MRHNA, CDR2 SNTAGT, per germline. The CDR3 is CASSETGADQETQYF. As DNA, the CDR3 is TGTGCCAGCAGTGAAACAGGGGCAGACCAAGAGACCCAGTACTTC.

This clone was recorded only once. This chain connects TRBV19 to TRBJ2-1, with 12 bases matching TRBD2. Germline V gene lookup returns CDR1 LNHDA and CDR2 SQIVND (reference sequence). The CDR3 loop spans 15 amino acids. V dropped 5 bases and J dropped 9; count of bases not matched to a gene: 8. The CDR3: CASSALAGGAGEQFF. CDR3 DNA sequence: TGTGCCAGTAGTGCCCTAGCGGGAGGGGCGGGTGAGCAGTTCTTC.

This chain uses TRBV5-4 with TRBJ2-1; 8 nucleotides match TRBD1. In germline, CDR1 is SGHNT, CDR2 YYREEE (reference sequence). The CDR3 extends over 15 amino acids. After removal of 0 bases from V and 8 bases from J, the junction contained 7 bases not matched to a gene. The CDR3 nucleotides read TGTGCCAGCAGCTTGGGGCAGGGGGCAATTTATGAGCAGTTCTTC. This gives the protein CASSLGQGAIYEQFF.

The chain recombines TRBV5-6 with TRBJ1-3, with 7 bases that match TRBD1. V gave up 1 base and J gave up 4 bases; unmatched junction bases: 11. This CDR3 spans 17 amino acids. Germline CDR1 and CDR2: SGHDT and YYEEEE. The CDR3 DNA follows: TGTGCCAGCAGCTTGTATTCCCGACAGGGTAGGGGAAACACCATATATTTT. Protein product: CASSLYSRQGRGNTIYF.

The CDR3 DNA reads TGTGCCAGCACCGCCCGGGGCGGGGGCAACTCTGGAAACACCATATATTTT. Protein: CASTARGGGNSGNTIYF. The rearrangement joins TRBV7-8 to TRBJ1-3; D is perhaps TRBD1 (6 bases). V lost 7 bases to trimming and J lost 0 bases, with 19 bases between them. CDR3 length: 17 residues. Looked up from germline, CDR1 is SGHVS and CDR2 is FQNEAQ.

This sequence joins TRBV9 and TRBJ2-1; TRBD2 matches 9 bases. Germline V gene sequence: CDR1 SGDLS, CDR2 YYNGEE. This CDR3 spans 16 amino acids. The ends lost 2 bases at V and 11 bases at J; junction bases unmatched: 14. Here the CDR3 reads CASSVSGRNGIKQQFF. The CDR3 DNA reads TGTGCCAGCAGCGTTAGCGGGAGAAATGGTATAAAGCAGCAGTTCTTC.

The gene calls are TRBV27 and TRBJ1-2, with TRBD1 matching over 9 bases. Looked up from germline, CDR1 is MNHEY and CDR2 is SMNVEV (reference sequence). The CDR3 spans 15 residues. V shed 3 bases and J 4 bases; nucleotides not matched to a gene: 6. CDR3: CASSLETGGLYGYTF. In DNA, the CDR3 is TGTGCCAGCAGTTTGGAAACAGGGGGCCTCTATGGCTACACCTTC.

This chain uses TRBV7-8 with TRBJ1-5; no firm D call. V was cut by 5 bases and J by 1 base, with 15 bases left in between. The V gene's germline CDR1 is SGHVS and CDR2 FQNEAQ. This CDR3 is built from 16 residues. The CDR3 protein is CASSPGKDTSNQPQHF. In DNA form, the CDR3 reads TGTGCCAGCAGCCCGGGAAAAGACACCAGCAATCAGCCCCAGCATTTT. The full variable domain, rest sourced from reference TRBV7-8 and TRBJ1-5, is GAGVSQSPRYKVAKRGQDVALRCDPISGHVSLFWYQQALGQGPEFLTYFQNEAQLDKSGLPSDRFFAERPEGSVSTLKIQRTQQEDSAVYLCASSPGKDTSNQPQHFGDGTRLSIL.

On this clone: Mismatch with germline at one junction end may stem from a read error. The chain joins TRBV25-1 to TRBJ1-5; possibly TRBD1 for D (5 bases). Germline lookup yields CDR1 MGHDK and CDR2 SYGVNS. The CDR3 is made up of 16 amino acids. This CDR3 is CASSEWGGTGNQPQHF. CDR3 DNA: TGTGCCAGCAGCGAATGGGGGGGGACCGGCAATCAGCCCCAGCATTTT.

This clone came up once. The chain carries TRBV6-5 and TRBJ1-2; tentative D call: TRBD1 (6 bases). Germline V gene lookup returns CDR1 MNHEY and CDR2 SVGAGI. Deletions cut 6 bases from V and 5 bases from J, with 13 bases between. This CDR3 has 13 residues. CDR3 sequence: CASSSGQFYGYTF. CDR3 DNA sequence: TGTGCCAGCAGCTCCGGACAGTTTTATGGCTACACCTTC.

The V and J genes are TRBV7-9 and TRBJ2-1, with 9 bases that match TRBD1. The CDR3 length is 17 residues. V shed 2 bases, J shed 4 bases, and the junction held 9 bases outside the gene matches. Germline V gene sequence: CDR1 SEHNR, CDR2 FQNEAQ (reference sequence). The CDR3 loop reads CASSLTLRDREYNEQFF. In DNA, the CDR3 is TGTGCCAGCAGCTTAACCCTCCGGGACAGGGAATACAATGAGCAGTTCTTC.

This clone is medium-sized in the sample. The chain is built from TRBV19 and TRBJ2-7; 9 nucleotides match TRBD2. Trimming at V came to 3 bases and at J to 4 bases, leaving 4 bases not matched to a gene. Germline assignment: CDR1 LNHDA and CDR2 SQIVND (reference sequence). CDR3 length equals 14 residues. The CDR3 protein is CASSMFSGGYEQYF. The CDR3 bases are TGTGCCAGTAGTATGTTTAGCGGGGGATACGAGCAGTACTTC.

This clone was seen a few times. V is TRBV14 and J is TRBJ1-6, with 7 bases lining up with TRBD1. V lost 2 bases, J lost 7 bases, and 2 bases stayed unmatched. The CDR3 runs 14 residues. Germline assignment: CDR1 SGHDN and CDR2 FVKESK. CDR3 region: CASSQRDRNSPLHF. CDR3 sequence (DNA): TGTGCCAGCAGCCAACGGGACAGAAATTCACCCCTCCACTTT. The full variable domain, with the rest looked up from reference TRBV14 and TRBJ1-6, is EAGVTQFPSHSVIEKGQTVTLRCDPISGHDNLYWYRRVMGKEIKFLLHFVKESKQDESGMPNNRFLAERTGGTYSTLKVQPAELEDSGVYFCASSQRDRNSPLHFGNGTRLTVT.

The gene calls are TRBV4-3 and TRBJ1-4; 7 bases are a match to TRBD1. Losses at the gene ends were 0 bases for V and 3 bases for J; bases not matched to a gene: 1. The CDR3 is 15 amino acids. Germline values: CDR1 LGHNA, CDR2 YSLEER. The CDR3 here is CASSQDGTANEKLFF. CDR3 DNA sequence: TGCGCCAGCAGCCAAGATGGGACAGCTAATGAAAAACTGTTTTTT.

The rearrangement links TRBV6-5 to TRBJ1-1; D uncertain. The CDR3 sequence is 12 residues long. V was cut by 3 bases and J by 5 bases, with 7 bases left in between. The germline gives CDR1 MNHEY, CDR2 SVGAGI. This CDR3 reads CASSYAGTEAFF. CDR3 DNA: TGTGCCAGCAGTTATGCGGGAACTGAAGCTTTCTTT.